A single sample is the source of the 20 T cell receptor beta chains below, sequenced in a study of monozygotic twins with inflammatory bowel disease. For each CDR3 protein, TCRdb gives one entry from its re-call of the 5' RACE reads, without DNA. With 300,000 to 400,000 distinct CDR3 sequences in the sample, the ten largest clones hold roughly 2.6%. Specimen: blood. These receptors were taken from a human donor with ulcerative colitis or Crohn's disease, or a healthy co-twin of an affected twin (not recorded which).

The chain recombines TRBV5-1 with TRBJ1-2; TCRdb names TRBD1, which stays unverified in the absence of DNA. CDR1 is SGHRS and CDR2 is YFSETQ in the germline V gene. The CDR3 covers 15 residues. The CDR3 region is CASSFNPGQGYGYTF.

The chain joins TRBV5-1 to TRBJ2-1; TCRdb's D gene call, TRBD1, goes unchecked for lack of DNA. CDR3 size: 18 residues. Germline V lookup: CDR1 SGHRS, CDR2 YFSETQ. CDR3 loop: CASSSNPGQGFSYNEQFF. The entire variable domain, with the rest obtained from reference TRBV5-1 and TRBJ2-1, is as follows: KAGVTQTPRYLIKTRGQQVTLSCSPISGHRSVSWYQQTPGQGLQFLFEYFSETQRNKGNFPGRFSGRQFSNSRSEMNVSTLELGDSALYLCASSSNPGQGFSYNEQFFGPGTRLTVL.

The gene calls are TRBV5-1 and TRBJ2-5; there is no DNA to check the TCRdb D call of TRBD1. The germline CDR1 and CDR2 sequences are SGHRS and YFSETQ. The CDR3 extends over 15 amino acids. The CDR3 sequence is CASSDSDRGRETQYF.

The chain links TRBV3-1 to TRBJ1-2. This CDR3 spans 14 amino acids. Per germline, CDR1 LGHDT and CDR2 YNNKEL (reference sequence). The CDR3 protein is CASSQDLRISGYTF. Using reference TRBV3-1 and TRBJ1-2 for the parts outside the CDR3, the full variable domain is DTAVSQTPKYLVTQMGNDKSIKCEQNLGHDTMYWYKQDSKKFLKIMFSYNNKELIINETVPNRFSPKSPDKAHLNLHINSLELGDSAVYFCASSQDLRISGYTFGSGTRLTVV.

This rearrangement joins TRBV11-2 to TRBJ2-1. Germline V gene data show CDR1 as SGHAT and CDR2 as FQNNGV. The CDR3 consists of 13 residues. The CDR3 spells CASSLELGREEFF.

This sequence joins TRBV9 and TRBJ2-3; absent DNA, TCRdb's TRBD1 call cannot be checked. The CDR3 contains 16 residues. CDR1 SGDLS and CDR2 YYNGEE come from the germline V gene. CDR3: CASSVAGQGGADTQYF.

The V gene is TRBV19, the J gene TRBJ2-1; the D gene TCRdb calls, TRBD1, cannot be checked with no DNA. The CDR3 sequence is 14 residues long. The germline CDR1 and CDR2 sequences are LNHDA and SQIVND (reference sequence). The CDR3 reads CASSMTGTWNEQFF. Complete variable domain (other parts from reference TRBV19 and TRBJ2-1): DGGITQSPKYLFRKEGQNVTLSCEQNLNHDAMYWYRQDPGQGLRLIYYSQIVNDFQKGDIAEGYSVSREKKESFPLTVTSAQKNPTAFYLCASSMTGTWNEQFFGPGTRLTVL.

The rearrangement uses TRBV13 and TRBJ2-7. CDR1 is PRHDT, CDR2 FYEKMQ, per germline (reference sequence). This CDR3 contains 13 residues. This CDR3 is CASSLRIYYEQYF.

CDR3 sequence: CASSLLVYSSGSTYNEQFF. The chain is built from TRBV27 and TRBJ2-1; checking the TCRdb D call of TRBD2 is not possible without DNA. The CDR3 is 19 residues long. The germline gives CDR1 MNHEY, CDR2 SMNVEV (reference sequence).

V is TRBV3-1 and J is TRBJ1-5. This CDR3 has 15 amino acids. Germline loops: CDR1 LGHDT, CDR2 YNNKEL (reference sequence). CDR3 sequence reads: CASSQDDGLGQPQHF.

The chain carries TRBV20-1 and TRBJ2-3; TCRdb calls TRBD2, which cannot be checked without DNA. CDR1 is DFQATT, CDR2 SNEGSKA, per germline (reference sequence). The CDR3 runs 17 residues. CDR3 sequence: CSARSPGLAGGTDTQYF.

The chain employs TRBV7-2 and TRBJ1-5. The germline V gene encodes CDR1 SGHTA and CDR2 FQGNSA. There are 15 residues in the CDR3. CDR3 loop: CASSLPNERWSPQHF.

This chain connects TRBV18 to TRBJ2-1. Germline V gives CDR1 KGHSH, CDR2 LQKENI. This CDR3 comprises 15 residues. CDR3 amino acids: CASSPSGTAYNEQFF.

The J gene is TRBJ1-6, the V gene TRBV19. From germline, CDR1 is LNHDA and CDR2 SQIVND (reference sequence). The CDR3 consists of 19 residues. The CDR3 loop is CASSKRTGGTAAYNSPLHF.

This chain uses TRBV28 with TRBJ2-6; checking the TCRdb D call of TRBD1 is not possible without DNA. Germline lookup yields CDR1 MDHEN and CDR2 SYDVKM. This CDR3 region has 15 residues. The CDR3 sequence is CAGLGGGAGANVLTF.

V usage is TRBV12-3 or TRBV12-4 and J usage is TRBJ1-6; TCRdb calls TRBD1, which cannot be checked without DNA. This CDR3 is built from 15 residues. The CDR3 reads CASSPGTGFSGALHF.

The chain couples TRBV5-1 to TRBJ2-3. The CDR3 covers 14 residues. The germline CDR1 and CDR2 sequences are SGHRS and YFSETQ. The CDR3 reads CASSLELSSRTQYF. Variable domain in full (rest from reference TRBV5-1 and TRBJ2-3): KAGVTQTPRYLIKTRGQQVTLSCSPISGHRSVSWYQQTPGQGLQFLFEYFSETQRNKGNFPGRFSGRQFSNSRSEMNVSTLELGDSALYLCASSLELSSRTQYFGPGTRLTVL.

This chain uses TRBV14 with TRBJ2-7; TCRdb's D call of TRBD1 is untestable without DNA. The CDR3 has 16 residues. CDR1 and CDR2 (germline): SGHDN, FVKESK. This CDR3 is CASSQVGGLTGYEQYF.

This rearrangement joins TRBV4-2 to TRBJ2-7; TCRdb lists TRBD1, though no DNA is available to test this call. The CDR3 has 15 amino acids. Germline assignment: CDR1 LGHNA and CDR2 YNFKEQ. The CDR3 reads CASSLLPGDSYEQYF.

The chain recombines TRBV27 with TRBJ2-5; the TCRdb call, TRBD1, lacks DNA for checking. CDR1 is MNHEY and CDR2 is SMNVEV in the germline V gene (reference sequence). This CDR3 is built from 16 residues. This CDR3 is CAGSLVGTGTQETQYF.